This T cell receptor beta chain was obtained from a study of cytomegalovirus exposure and HLA in healthy donors (dated by TCRdb to about 2017). In terms of the full investigation: According to a later analysis, one platform produced both the roughly 120 validation repertoires and the roughly 640 repertoires of the first cohort. The study aimed to test whether cataloging public T cell receptors could reveal signatures of past pathogen exposure. To predict cytomegalovirus infection status, the study brought together high-throughput TCR immunosequencing, statistical association of individual TCRs with disease status, and machine learning. A separate validation cohort of over a hundred different subjects was used in addition to the 666-subject first cohort. Overall study outcomes, separate from this receptor: A few of the identified cytomegalovirus-associated TCR beta chains were confirmed in vitro to be specific for cytomegalovirus antigens. Subsequent analysis determined that TCRs grouped into clusters in the first cohort also showed a tendency toward co-occurrence across the 120 or so validation repertoires, and 85% to 95% of cluster scores exceeded 0. It was suggested by the authors that the approach could potentially be generalized to other disease states and immunological phenotypes. A later analysis lacked HLA typing for the validation cohort, so it scored co-occurrence in that cohort across all 120 repertoires. A total of fewer than 200 TCR beta chains were listed by the study as associated with cytomegalovirus. Most TCR sequences were seen in very few donors, while some public TCRs were found in many individuals. Cytomegalovirus status was reported to be diagnosed by the classifier with high specificity and sensitivity in both the original and validation cohorts.

The donors belonged to the validation cohort of 120 subjects, which was separate from the roughly 700-subject first cohort. Receptor libraries were prepared by the immunoSEQ multiplex PCR assay. Per the source publication's procedure: A statistical classification framework was built for diagnosing cytomegalovirus status from the catalog of TCR beta chain sequences. Imported from immuneACCESS, the table was reduced by TCRdb to in-frame sequences with V and J called. These copies leave out some clones; in studies compared against another copy, an unresolved V gene accounts for under half, and the cause of the remainder is not known. For V, J and clone size, that table is used; D and trimming come from the DNA. The sample table lists 220,000 or so clones, more than 75% of them with a count of one. The top ten constitute 1.5% to 2.5% of the sample. The germline V gene (reference sequence) supplies CDR1 GTSNPN and CDR2 SVGIG. At the junction V is shortened by 1 base and J by 7 bases; bases outside the gene matches: 7. The CDR3 runs 14 amino acids, cysteine and phenylalanine included. The entry retains the CDR3 DNA only, 42 bases that are in frame from base 1.

Concerning this clone: Its specific antigen is unknown. No much larger clonotype is one base removed from it; base qualities were not supplied.

This TCR was sampled from a woman aged 18 to 35 in good health and CMV-seropositive. The V and J segments used are TRBV30 and TRBJ1-5, with 7 bases aligning to TRBD1. Sequenced material: PBMCs. The DNA is TGTGCCTGGAGTGGGGACAGCTCCTTACAGCCCCAGCATTTT. Its translation is CAWSGDSSLQPQHF.